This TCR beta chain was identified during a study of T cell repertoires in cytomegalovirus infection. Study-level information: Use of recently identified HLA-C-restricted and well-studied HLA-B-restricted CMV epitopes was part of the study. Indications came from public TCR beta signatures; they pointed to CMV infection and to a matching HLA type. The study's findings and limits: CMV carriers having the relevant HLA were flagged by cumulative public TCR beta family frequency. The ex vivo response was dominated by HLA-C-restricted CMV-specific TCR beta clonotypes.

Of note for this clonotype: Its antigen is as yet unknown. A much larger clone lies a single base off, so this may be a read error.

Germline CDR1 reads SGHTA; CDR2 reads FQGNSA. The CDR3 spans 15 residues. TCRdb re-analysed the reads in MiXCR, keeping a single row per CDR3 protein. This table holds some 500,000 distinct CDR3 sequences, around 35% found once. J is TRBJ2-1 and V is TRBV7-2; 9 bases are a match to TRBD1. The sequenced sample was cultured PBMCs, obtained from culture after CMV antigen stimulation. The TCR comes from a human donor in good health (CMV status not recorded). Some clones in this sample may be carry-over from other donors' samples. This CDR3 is CASSRDRGRYNVQFF. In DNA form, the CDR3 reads TGTGCCAGCAGCCGTGACAGGGGGAGATACAATGTGCAGTTCTTC. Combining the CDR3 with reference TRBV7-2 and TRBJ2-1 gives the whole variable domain GAGVSQSPSNKVTEKGKDVELRCDPISGHTALYWYRQSLGQGLEFLIYFQGNSAPDKSGLPSDRFSAERTGGSVSTLTIQRTQQEDSAVYLCASSRDRGRYNVQFFGPGTRLTVL.